This T cell receptor (beta chain) is from a study of CD8 T cells in Susac syndrome. CDR3 length: 15 residues. The ends were cut back, 0 bases at V and 3 bases at J, with 9 bases in the middle. Germline lookup yields CDR1 MGHRA and CDR2 YSYEKL. This clonotype was recorded once. Reverse transcription of roughly 0.5 to 1 ug RNA was carried out with random hexamers. TCRdb called the immunoSEQ multiplex PCR reads again in MiXCR, with one record for every CDR3 protein. The sample has 250,000 to 300,000 distinct CDR3 sequences, 89% seen once. This clonotype originated in a human donor with multiple sclerosis. The chain combines TRBV4-1 with TRBJ1-5; no clear D gene. The sample comprised CD8+ T cells from PBMCs. This CDR3 reads CASSQEGSLNQPQHF. CDR3 DNA: TGCGCCAGCAGCCAAGAAGGCAGCCTCAATCAGCCCCAGCATTTT.